This T cell receptor beta chain was retrieved from a study of blood T cells in healthy people across ages. Details on this clonotype: What it binds is not known.

Donors were systemically healthy Caucasian individuals from Russia aged about 6 to 100 years. The extraction recovered at least 5.5 micrograms of total RNA per sample. PCR was performed a second time for about 7 to 11 cycles using a sample-barcoded 5' primer and a J-beta primer mix. TCRdb reprocessed the 5' RACE reads with MiXCR, giving one entry per CDR3 protein. The table has around 1,500,000 distinct CDR3 sequences, over 25% seen once; the top ten hold about 8%. Findings and limits, study-wide: Age advanced and TCR beta diversity per million T cells fell, roughly linearly. It was held that the diversity estimates obtained from one million T cells were underestimates.

CDR1 is LGHDT and CDR2 is YNNKEL in the germline V gene (reference sequence). Trimming removed 1 base at V and 1 base at J, with 13 bases between. This CDR3 has 16 residues. The source material was blood. This TCR derives from a woman in her twenties or thirties in good health. This chain uses TRBV3-1 with TRBJ1-2; the D is unclear. The CDR3 coding sequence is TGTGCCAGCAGCCAAGGGAGATGGGGAAATAACTATGGCTACACCTTC. Protein product: CASSQGRWGNNYGYTF.